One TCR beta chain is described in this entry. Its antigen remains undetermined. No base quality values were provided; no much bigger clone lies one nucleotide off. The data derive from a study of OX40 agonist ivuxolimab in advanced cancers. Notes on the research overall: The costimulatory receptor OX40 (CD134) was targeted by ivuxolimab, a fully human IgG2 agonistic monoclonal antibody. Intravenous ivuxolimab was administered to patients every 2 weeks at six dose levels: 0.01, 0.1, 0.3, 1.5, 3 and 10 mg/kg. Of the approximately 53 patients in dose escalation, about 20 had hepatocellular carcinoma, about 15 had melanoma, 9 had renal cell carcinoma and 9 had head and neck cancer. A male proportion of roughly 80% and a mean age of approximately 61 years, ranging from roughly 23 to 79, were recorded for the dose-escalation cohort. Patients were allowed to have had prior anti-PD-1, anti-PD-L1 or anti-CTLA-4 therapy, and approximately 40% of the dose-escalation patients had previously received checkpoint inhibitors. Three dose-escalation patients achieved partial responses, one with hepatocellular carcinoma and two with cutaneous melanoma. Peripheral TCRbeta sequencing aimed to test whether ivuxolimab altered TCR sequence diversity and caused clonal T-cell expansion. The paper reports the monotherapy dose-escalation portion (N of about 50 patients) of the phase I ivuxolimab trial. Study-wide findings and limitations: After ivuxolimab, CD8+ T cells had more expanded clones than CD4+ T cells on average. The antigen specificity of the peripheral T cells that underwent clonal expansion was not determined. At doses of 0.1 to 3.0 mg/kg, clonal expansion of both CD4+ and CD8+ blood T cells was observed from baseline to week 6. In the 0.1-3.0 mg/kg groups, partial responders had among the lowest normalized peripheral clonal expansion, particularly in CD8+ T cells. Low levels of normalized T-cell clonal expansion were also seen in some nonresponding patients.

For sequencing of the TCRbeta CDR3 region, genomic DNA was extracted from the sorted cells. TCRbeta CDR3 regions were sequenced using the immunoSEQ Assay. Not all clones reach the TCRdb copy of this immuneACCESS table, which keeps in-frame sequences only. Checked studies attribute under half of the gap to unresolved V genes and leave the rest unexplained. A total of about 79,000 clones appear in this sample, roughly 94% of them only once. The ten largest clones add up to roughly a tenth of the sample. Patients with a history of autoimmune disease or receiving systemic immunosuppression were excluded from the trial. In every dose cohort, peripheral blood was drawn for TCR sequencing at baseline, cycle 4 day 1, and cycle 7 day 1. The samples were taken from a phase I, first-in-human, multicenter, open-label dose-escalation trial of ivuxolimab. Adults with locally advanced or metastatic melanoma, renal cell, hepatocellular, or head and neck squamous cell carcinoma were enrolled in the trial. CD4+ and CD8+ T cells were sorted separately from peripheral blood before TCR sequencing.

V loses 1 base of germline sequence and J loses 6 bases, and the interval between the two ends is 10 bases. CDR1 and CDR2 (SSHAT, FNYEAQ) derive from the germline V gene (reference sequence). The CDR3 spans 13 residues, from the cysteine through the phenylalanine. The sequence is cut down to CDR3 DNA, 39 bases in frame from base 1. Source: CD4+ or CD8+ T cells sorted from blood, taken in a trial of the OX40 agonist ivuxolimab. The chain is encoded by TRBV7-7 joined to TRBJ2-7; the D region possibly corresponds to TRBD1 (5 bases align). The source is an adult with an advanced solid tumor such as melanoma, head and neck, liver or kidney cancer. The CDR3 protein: CASSLETVTEQYF. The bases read TGTGCCAGCAGCTTAGAGACAGTAACCGAGCAGTACTTC.